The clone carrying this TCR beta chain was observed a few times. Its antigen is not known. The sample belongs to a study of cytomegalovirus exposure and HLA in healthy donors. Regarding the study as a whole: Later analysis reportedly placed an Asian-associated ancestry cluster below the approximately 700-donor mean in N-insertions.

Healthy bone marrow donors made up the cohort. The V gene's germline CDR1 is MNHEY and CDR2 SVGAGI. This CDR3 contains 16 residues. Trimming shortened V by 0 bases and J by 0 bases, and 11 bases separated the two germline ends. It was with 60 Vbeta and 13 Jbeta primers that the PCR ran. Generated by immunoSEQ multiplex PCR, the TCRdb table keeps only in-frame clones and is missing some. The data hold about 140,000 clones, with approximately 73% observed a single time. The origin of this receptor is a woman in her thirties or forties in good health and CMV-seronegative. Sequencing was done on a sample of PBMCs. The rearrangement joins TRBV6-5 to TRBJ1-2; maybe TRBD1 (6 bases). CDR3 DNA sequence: TGTGCCAGCAGTTACTCCTACAGGGACGCTAACTATGGCTACACCTTC. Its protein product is CASSYSYRDANYGYTF.